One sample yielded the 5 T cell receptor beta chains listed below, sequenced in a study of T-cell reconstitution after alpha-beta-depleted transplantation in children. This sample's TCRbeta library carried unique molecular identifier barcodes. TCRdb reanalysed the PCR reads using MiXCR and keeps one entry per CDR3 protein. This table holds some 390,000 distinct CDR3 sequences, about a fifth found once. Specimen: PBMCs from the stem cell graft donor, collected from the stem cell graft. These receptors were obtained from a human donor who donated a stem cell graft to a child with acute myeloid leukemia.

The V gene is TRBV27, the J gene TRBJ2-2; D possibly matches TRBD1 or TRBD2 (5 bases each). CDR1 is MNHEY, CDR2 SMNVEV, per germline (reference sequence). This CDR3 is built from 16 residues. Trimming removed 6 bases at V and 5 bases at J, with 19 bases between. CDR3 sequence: CASRPAWGIGTGELFF. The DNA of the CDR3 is TGTGCCAGCAGGCCAGCATGGGGGATTGGTACCGGGGAGCTGTTTTTT.

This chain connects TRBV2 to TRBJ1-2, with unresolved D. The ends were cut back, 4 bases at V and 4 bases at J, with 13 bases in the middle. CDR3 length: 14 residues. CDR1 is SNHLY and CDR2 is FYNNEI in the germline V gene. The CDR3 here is CASSALGKGYGYTF. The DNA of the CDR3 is TGTGCCAGCAGTGCGCTGGGAAAAGGCTATGGCTACACCTTC.

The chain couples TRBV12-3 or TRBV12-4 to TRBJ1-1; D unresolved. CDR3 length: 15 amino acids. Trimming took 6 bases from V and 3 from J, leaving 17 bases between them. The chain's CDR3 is CASRPHSDRYTEAFF. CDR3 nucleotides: TGTGCCAGCAGACCCCACTCCGACCGGTACACTGAAGCTTTCTTT.

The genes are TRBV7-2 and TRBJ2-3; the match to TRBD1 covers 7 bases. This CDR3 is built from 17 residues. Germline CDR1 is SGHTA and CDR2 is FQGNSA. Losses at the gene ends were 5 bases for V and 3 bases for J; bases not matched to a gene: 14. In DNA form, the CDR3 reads TGTGCCAGCAGCAAGAGACAGGGACGGTGGGAGACAGATACGCAGTATTTT. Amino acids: CASSKRQGRWETDTQYF.

The CDR3 DNA reads as TGTGCCAGCAGCCAAGATGGAACAGGGGCTGGGGGAGAGACCCAGTACTTC. Translation: CASSQDGTGAGGETQYF. J is TRBJ2-5 and V is TRBV4-2; 7 nucleotides align to TRBD1. V gave up 0 bases and J gave up 4 bases; unmatched junction bases: 11. This CDR3 contains 17 residues. The germline gives CDR1 LGHNA, CDR2 YNFKEQ.